The 27 T cell receptor beta chains listed next were all sequenced from one sample in a study of cytomegalovirus exposure and HLA in healthy donors. A multiplex PCR was run with 60 Vbeta primers and 13 Jbeta primers. Clones were sequenced by immunoSEQ multiplex PCR, and TCRdb holds only the in-frame ones, with some missing. The sample lists 150,000 to 200,000 clones; 84% were seen once. Sequenced input: PBMCs. These receptors originate from a boy younger than 18 in good health and CMV-seronegative.

The V call is TRBV4-1, the J call TRBJ2-6, with D perhaps matching TRBD2 (6 bases). Trimming removed 0 bases at V and 2 bases at J, with 8 bases between. There are 16 residues in the CDR3. Germline CDR1 and CDR2: MGHRA and YSYEKL. DNA of the CDR3: TGCGCCAGCAGCCAAGAGGCGGGGACTGGGGCCAACGTCCTGACTTTC. It codes for CASSQEAGTGANVLTF.

J is TRBJ2-3 and V is TRBV2, with TRBD1 matching over 7 bases. The V gene's germline CDR1 is SNHLY and CDR2 FYNNEI. V lost 6 bases to trimming and J lost 4 bases; unmatched junction nucleotides: 7. The CDR3 has 14 amino acids. This chain's CDR3 is CASSPRTGSDTQYF. In nucleotides, the CDR3 is TGTGCCAGCAGCCCAAGGACAGGATCAGATACGCAGTATTTT.

This sequence joins TRBV28 and TRBJ1-1; D ambiguous. This CDR3 has 12 residues. Germline CDR1 and CDR2: MDHEN and SYDVKM. V gave up 6 bases and J gave up 1 base, with 6 bases separating them. The CDR3 sequence is CASRGPNTEAFF. The DNA of the CDR3 is TGTGCCAGCAGGGGCCCGAACACTGAAGCTTTCTTT.

The chain combines TRBV5-1 with TRBJ2-7; TRBD1 aligns across 7 bases. Unmatched junction bases numbered 5, after V lost 2 bases and J lost 0 bases. The germline CDR1 and CDR2 sequences are SGHRS and YFSETQ. The CDR3 sequence is 15 residues long. The CDR3 protein is CASSLMTGISYEQYF. CDR3 DNA sequence: TGCGCCAGCAGCTTAATGACAGGGATCTCCTACGAGCAGTACTTC.

The chain combines TRBV5-4 with TRBJ2-7; TRBD2 agrees at 9 bases. CDR1 is SGHNT and CDR2 is YYREEE in the germline V gene (reference sequence). The CDR3 has 19 amino acids. V shed 4 bases, J shed 1 base, and the junction held 18 bases outside the gene matches. The CDR3 spells CASSALGTGLAGVSYEQYF. Written as DNA, the CDR3 is TGTGCCAGCAGCGCCCTAGGAACCGGGTTAGCGGGAGTTTCCTACGAGCAGTACTTC.

The V call is TRBV11-2, the J call TRBJ1-2; unclear D gene. Trimming removed 1 base at V and 0 bases at J, with 18 bases between. CDR3 length equals 18 residues. Germline-derived CDR1 and CDR2 are SGHAT and FQNNGV. This CDR3 reads CASSLVGREARANYGYTF. DNA for the CDR3: TGTGCCAGCAGCTTAGTAGGGAGGGAGGCGCGAGCTAACTATGGCTACACCTTC.

V is TRBV9 and J is TRBJ1-5; D gene unclear. Germline V gene data show CDR1 as SGDLS and CDR2 as YYNGEE. The CDR3 is made up of 15 amino acids. The V end was cut by 0 bases, the J end by 0 bases, with 7 bases between. As DNA, the CDR3 is TGTGCCAGCAGCGTAGACAGTAATAGCAATCAGCCCCAGCATTTT. Amino acids: CASSVDSNSNQPQHF.

J is TRBJ1-2 and V is TRBV7-8; D is undetermined. The germline CDR1 and CDR2 sequences are SGHVS and FQNEAQ. V was pared by 5 bases and J by 4 bases, with 14 bases between. This CDR3 spans 14 amino acids. This CDR3 is CASSDGGPPYGYTF. CDR3 bases: TGTGCCAGCAGCGACGGTGGGCCCCCCTATGGCTACACCTTC.

The V and J genes are TRBV6-4 and TRBJ2-1; tentative D call: TRBD1 (6 bases). Per the germline V gene, CDR1 is MRHNA and CDR2 is SNTAGT. The V gene lost 6 bases and the J gene lost 7 bases, with 16 bases spanning the gap. This CDR3 contains 14 residues. CDR3 in DNA: TGTGCCAGCAGCCCCAGCCCAGGGGTTAATGAGCAGTTCTTC. Translated, it gives CASSPSPGVNEQFF.

The chain recombines TRBV6-1 with TRBJ2-3; D unclear. The CDR3 contains 13 residues. Trimming shortened V by 8 bases and J by 1 base, and 10 bases separated the two germline ends. Germline lookup yields CDR1 MNHNS and CDR2 SASEGT. The CDR3 sequence is CASRYYGTDTQYF. The CDR3, as DNA: TGTGCCAGCCGGTATTATGGCACAGATACGCAGTATTTT.

The CDR3 DNA reads TGTGCCAGCAGTTACGAGGCAGCTACAACCTATGGCTACACCTTC. This translates into CASSYEAATTYGYTF. The V and J genes are TRBV6-5 and TRBJ1-2; D unresolved. Trimming took 2 bases from V and 4 from J, leaving 14 bases between them. CDR1 MNHEY and CDR2 SVGAGI come from the germline V gene. The CDR3 length is 15 residues.

The rearrangement links TRBV2 to TRBJ2-7; the match to TRBD1 covers 10 bases. V was clipped by 7 bases and J by 4 bases; unmatched bases: 10. Germline CDR1 and CDR2: SNHLY and FYNNEI. CDR3 length equals 15 residues. CDR3 amino acids: CASTLTRDRGYEQYF. DNA for the CDR3: TGTGCCAGCACCTTAACCCGGGACAGGGGTTACGAGCAGTACTTC.

This rearrangement joins TRBV29-1 to TRBJ1-1; a possible D gene is TRBD1 (5 bases). V was clipped by 7 bases and J by 10 bases, with 10 bases between them. This CDR3 spans 9 amino acids. CDR1 SQVTM and CDR2 ANQGSEA come from the germline V gene. CDR3 nucleotides: TGCAGCGCGGGGGGAGTAGCTTTCTTT. Protein: CSAGGVAFF.

CDR3 sequence (DNA): TGTGCCAGCAGCTTAGCCTCCGGGAATGGCTACACCTTC. It is translated as CASSLASGNGYTF. V usage is TRBV7-9 and J usage is TRBJ1-2; D unclear. The germline gives CDR1 SEHNR, CDR2 FQNEAQ (reference sequence). This CDR3 comprises 13 residues. Trimming removed 0 bases at V and 6 bases at J, with 8 bases between.

The chain carries TRBV6-1 and TRBJ1-1, with 8 bases that match TRBD1. CDR1 is MNHNS, CDR2 SASEGT, per germline. V trimming: 4 bases; J trimming: 1 base; junction bases outside the gene matches: 2. This CDR3 has 14 residues. The CDR3 nucleotides read TGTGCCAGCAGTGGAGGACAGGGGAACACTGAAGCTTTCTTT. It translates to CASSGGQGNTEAFF.

This rearrangement joins TRBV5-4 to TRBJ2-4; D ambiguous. Trimming stripped 2 bases from V and 4 bases from J, with 16 bases between. The CDR3 has 16 amino acids. Germline-derived CDR1 and CDR2 are SGHNT and YYREEE (reference sequence). This chain's CDR3 is CASSFRSGEKKNIQYF. The DNA of the CDR3 is TGTGCCAGCAGCTTTAGGAGTGGAGAGAAGAAAAACATTCAGTACTTC.

V gene TRBV27 combines with J gene TRBJ2-3; 8 positions match TRBD2. The CDR3 loop spans 15 amino acids. V lost 6 bases to trimming and J lost 0 bases; unmatched junction nucleotides: 5. CDR1 and CDR2 (germline): MNHEY, SMNVEV (reference sequence). The CDR3, as DNA: TGTGCCAGCAGAAAGCGGGAGCTTAGCACAGATACGCAGTATTTT. Protein: CASRKRELSTDTQYF.

This sequence joins TRBV14 and TRBJ2-7; tentative D call: TRBD2 (6 bases). The CDR3 is made up of 17 amino acids. Germline CDR1 and CDR2: SGHDN and FVKESK. V was trimmed by 0 bases and J by 5 bases, leaving 20 bases between them. DNA for the CDR3: TGTGCCAGCAGCCAAGAAGGTGGAGGGCCGGGTCCAAACGAGCAGTACTTC. Its protein product is CASSQEGGGPGPNEQYF.

The rearrangement links TRBV6-5 to TRBJ1-2; 10 nucleotides line up with TRBD1. The ends lost 7 bases at V and 0 bases at J; junction bases unmatched: 5. This CDR3 is 15 amino acids long. The V gene's germline CDR1 is MNHEY and CDR2 SVGAGI. CDR3 sequence (DNA): TGTGCCAGCACGAGGGGGACAGGGGCTAACTATGGCTACACCTTC. Protein: CASTRGTGANYGYTF.

The chain combines TRBV18 with TRBJ2-7, with 7 positions matching TRBD1. The CDR3 has 14 residues. From germline, CDR1 is KGHSH and CDR2 LQKENI. V dropped 3 bases and J dropped 2; count of bases not matched to a gene: 4. CDR3 region: CASSPLGQTYEQYF. In DNA, the CDR3 is TGTGCCAGCTCACCCCTGGGACAGACCTACGAGCAGTACTTC.

This chain links TRBV10-2 with TRBJ1-2, with TRBD1 identical over 8 bases. CDR1 and CDR2 (germline): WSHSY, SAAADI. V was clipped by 6 bases and J by 8 bases; unmatched bases: 5. CDR3 length: 12 residues. The CDR3 DNA sequence: TGCGCCAGCAGGCAGGGGGCCGGGGGCTACACCTTC. As protein: CASRQGAGGYTF.

The genes are TRBV7-9 and TRBJ2-5; 7 positions match TRBD1. Unmatched junction bases numbered 5, after V lost 6 bases and J lost 1 base. Germline V CDR1 and CDR2: SEHNR, FQNEAQ (reference sequence). This CDR3 region has 14 residues. The CDR3 protein is CASRPRQGQETQYF. CDR3 nucleotides: TGTGCCAGCAGACCTCGACAGGGCCAAGAGACCCAGTACTTC.

The rearrangement joins TRBV11-3 to TRBJ1-1; a possible D gene is TRBD1 (6 bases). This CDR3 has 14 amino acids. V lost 3 bases and J lost 5, with 13 bases in between. Germline-derived CDR1 and CDR2 are SGHNT and YENEEA. In DNA, the CDR3 is TGTGCCAGCAGCTTGACAGGTCCCCAAACTGAAGCTTTCTTT. This sequence encodes CASSLTGPQTEAFF.

A note on this clone: A read error may account for a junction end that differs from germline. This chain connects TRBV7-9 to TRBJ2-7; 10 bases match TRBD1. The CDR3 is 16 residues long. The germline V gene encodes CDR1 SEHNR and CDR2 FQNEAQ (reference sequence). CDR3 nucleotide sequence: TGTTCCAGCAGCTCCGATAGAGACAGGGGGCCCCACGAGCAGTACTTC. This gives the protein CSSSSDRDRGPHEQYF. The variable domain in full, with the rest retrieved from reference TRBV7-9 and TRBJ2-7, is DTGVSQNPRHKITKRGQNVTFRCDPISEHNRLYWYRQTLGQGPEFLTYFQNEAQLEKSRLLSDRFSAERPKGSFSTLEIQRTEQGDSAMYLCSSSSDRDRGPHEQYFGPGTRLTVT.

The chain links TRBV6-1 to TRBJ2-7, with a possible D match to TRBD2 (6 bases). The CDR3 sequence is 12 residues long. V was cut by 4 bases and J by 6 bases, with 10 bases left in between. Germline V gene lookup returns CDR1 MNHNS and CDR2 SASEGT. The CDR3 sequence: CASSVVGGEQYF. The DNA for the CDR3 is TGTGCCAGCAGTGTAGTGGGGGGCGAGCAGTACTTC.

The rearrangement uses TRBV5-3 and TRBJ2-1, with a weak D call TRBD2 (5 bases). TRBV5-3 carries the ORF label, with uncertain function. This CDR3 has 20 residues. Between the trimmed V and J ends, which lost 4 bases and 0 bases, there was a span of 26 bases. CDR3 nucleotide sequence: TGTGCCAGAAGCCCGAAGAACCGGGCGGAGGAAGGCCCCTCCTACAATGAGCAGTTCTTC. It specifies CARSPKNRAEEGPSYNEQFF.

The chain couples TRBV5-1 to TRBJ2-1; 8 bases match TRBD2. V was clipped by 4 bases and J by 7 bases; unmatched bases: 13. CDR1 is SGHRS, CDR2 YFSETQ, per germline. This CDR3 spans 16 amino acids. CDR3 sequence: CASSLTGTRGENEQFF. The CDR3 DNA is TGCGCCAGCAGCCTTACCGGGACTAGGGGGGAAAATGAGCAGTTCTTC.